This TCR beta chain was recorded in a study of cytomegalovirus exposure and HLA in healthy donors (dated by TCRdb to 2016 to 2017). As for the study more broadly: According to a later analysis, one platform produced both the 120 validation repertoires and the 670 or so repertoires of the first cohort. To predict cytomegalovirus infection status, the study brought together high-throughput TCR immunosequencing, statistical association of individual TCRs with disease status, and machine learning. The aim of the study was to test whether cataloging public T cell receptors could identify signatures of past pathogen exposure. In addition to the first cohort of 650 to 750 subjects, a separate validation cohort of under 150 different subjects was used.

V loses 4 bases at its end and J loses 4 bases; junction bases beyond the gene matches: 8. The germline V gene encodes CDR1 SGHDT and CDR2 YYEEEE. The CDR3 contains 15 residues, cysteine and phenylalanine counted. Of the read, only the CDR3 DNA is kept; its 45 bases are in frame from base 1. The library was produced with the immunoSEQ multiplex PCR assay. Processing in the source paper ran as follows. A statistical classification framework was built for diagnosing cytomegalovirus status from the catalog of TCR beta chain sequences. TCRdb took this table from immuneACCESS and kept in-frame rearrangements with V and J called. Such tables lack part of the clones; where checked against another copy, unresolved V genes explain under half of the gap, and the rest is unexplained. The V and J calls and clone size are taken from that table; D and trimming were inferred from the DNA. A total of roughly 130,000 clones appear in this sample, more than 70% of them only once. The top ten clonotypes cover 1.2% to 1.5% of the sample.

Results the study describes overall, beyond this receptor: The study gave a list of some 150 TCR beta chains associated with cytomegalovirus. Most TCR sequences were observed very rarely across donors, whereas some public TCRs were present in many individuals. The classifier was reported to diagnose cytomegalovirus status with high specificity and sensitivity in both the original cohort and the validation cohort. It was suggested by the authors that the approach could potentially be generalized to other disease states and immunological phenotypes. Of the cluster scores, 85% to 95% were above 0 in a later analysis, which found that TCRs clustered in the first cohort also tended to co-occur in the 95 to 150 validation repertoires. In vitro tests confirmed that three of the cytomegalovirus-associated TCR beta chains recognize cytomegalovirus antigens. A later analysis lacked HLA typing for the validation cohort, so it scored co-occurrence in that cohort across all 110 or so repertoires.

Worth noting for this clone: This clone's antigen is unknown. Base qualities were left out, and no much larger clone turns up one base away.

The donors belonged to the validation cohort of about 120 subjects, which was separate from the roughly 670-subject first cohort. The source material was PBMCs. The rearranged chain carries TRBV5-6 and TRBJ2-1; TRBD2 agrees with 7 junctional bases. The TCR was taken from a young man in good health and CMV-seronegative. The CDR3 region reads CASSIGTTRYNEQFF. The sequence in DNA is TGTGCCAGCAGCATCGGGACTACACGTTACAATGAGCAGTTCTTC.